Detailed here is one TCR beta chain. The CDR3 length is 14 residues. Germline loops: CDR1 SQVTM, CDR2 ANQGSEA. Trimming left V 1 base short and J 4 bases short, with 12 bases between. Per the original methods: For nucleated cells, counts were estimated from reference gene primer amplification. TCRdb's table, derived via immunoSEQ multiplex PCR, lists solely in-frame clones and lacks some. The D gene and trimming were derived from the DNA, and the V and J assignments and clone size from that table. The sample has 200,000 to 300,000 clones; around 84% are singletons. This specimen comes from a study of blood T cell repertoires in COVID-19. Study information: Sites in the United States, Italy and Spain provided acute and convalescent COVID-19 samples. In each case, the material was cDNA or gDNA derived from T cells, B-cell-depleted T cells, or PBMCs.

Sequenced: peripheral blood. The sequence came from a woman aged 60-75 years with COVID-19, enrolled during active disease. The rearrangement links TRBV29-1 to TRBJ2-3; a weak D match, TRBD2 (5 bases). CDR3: CSVEGLGAADTQYF. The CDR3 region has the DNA TGCAGCGTTGAAGGCCTGGGAGCGGCAGATACGCAGTATTTT.